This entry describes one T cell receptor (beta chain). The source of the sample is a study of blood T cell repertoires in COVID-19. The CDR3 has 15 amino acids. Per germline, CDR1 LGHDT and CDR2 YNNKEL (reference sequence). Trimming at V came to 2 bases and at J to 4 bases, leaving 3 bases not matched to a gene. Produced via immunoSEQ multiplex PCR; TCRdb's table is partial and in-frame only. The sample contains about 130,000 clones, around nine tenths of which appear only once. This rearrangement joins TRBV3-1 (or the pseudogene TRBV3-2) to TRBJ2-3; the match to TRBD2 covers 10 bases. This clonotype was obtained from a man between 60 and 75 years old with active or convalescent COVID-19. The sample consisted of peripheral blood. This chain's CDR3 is CASSQSGRGADTQYF. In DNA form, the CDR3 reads TGTGCCAGCAGCCAAAGCGGGAGGGGGGCAGATACGCAGTATTTT.